This T cell receptor (beta chain) was sequenced during a study of Graves' ophthalmopathy and Graves' hyperthyroidism. Broader study findings: Most expanded clonotypes in thyroid above 0.001 frequency also showed up in blood. Discriminating ophthalmopathy from stable hyperthyroidism, a 13-signature model attained a sensitivity of approximately 90% and a specificity of about 83%.

Certain patients were not enrolled. These were patients with other autoimmune diseases, uncontrolled infections, pregnancy or lactation. The diagnosis was founded upon clinical symptoms, serum thyroxine, TRAb, thyroid ultrasound and orbital computed tomography. The V gene's germline CDR1 is WSHSY and CDR2 SAAADI. The CDR3 is 17 amino acids. This clonotype came up many times. What it binds is unknown. A read error may produce the germline difference seen at one junction end. Amplification from RNA transcripts yielded the TCR beta CDR3 regions. RT-PCR in the first round used HTBI primers; a second-round multiplex PCR followed. TCRdb re-derived calls from the multiplex PCR reads in MiXCR, one entry per CDR3 protein. The sample records around 1,200,000 distinct CDR3 sequences, about 38% being singletons.

The chain combines TRBV10-2 with TRBJ2-7, with 10 bases aligning to TRBD1. This TCR was sampled from an adult man with Graves' hyperthyroidism. The sequenced sample was peripheral blood or thyroid tissue (not recorded which). The CDR3: CASSYSNSGQGSREQYF. DNA of the CDR3: TGTGCCAGCAGTTACTCGAACTCGGGACAGGGGTCTCGGGAGCAGTACTTC.